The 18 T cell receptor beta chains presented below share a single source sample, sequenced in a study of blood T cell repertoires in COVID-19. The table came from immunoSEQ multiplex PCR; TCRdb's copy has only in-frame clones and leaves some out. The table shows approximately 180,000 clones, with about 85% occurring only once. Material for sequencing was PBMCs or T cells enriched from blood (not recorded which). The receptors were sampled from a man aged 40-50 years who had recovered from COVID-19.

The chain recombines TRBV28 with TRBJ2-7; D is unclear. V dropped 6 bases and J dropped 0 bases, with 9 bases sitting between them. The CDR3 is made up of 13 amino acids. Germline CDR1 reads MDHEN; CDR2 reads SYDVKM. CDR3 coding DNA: TGTGCCAGCAGCGATACTTCCTCCTACGAGCAGTACTTC. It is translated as CASSDTSSYEQYF.

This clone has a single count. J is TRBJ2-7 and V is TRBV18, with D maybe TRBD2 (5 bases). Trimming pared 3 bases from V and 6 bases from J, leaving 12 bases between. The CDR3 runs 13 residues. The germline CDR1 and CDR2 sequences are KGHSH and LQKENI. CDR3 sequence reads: CASSPSGRAEQYF. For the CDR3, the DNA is TGTGCCAGCTCACCCTCGGGAAGGGCCGAGCAGTACTTC. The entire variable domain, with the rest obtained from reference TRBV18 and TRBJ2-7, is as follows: NAGVMQNPRHLVRRRGQEARLRCSPMKGHSHVYWYRQLPEEGLKFMVYLQKENIIDESGMPKERFSAEFPKEGPSILRIQQVVRGDSAAYFCASSPSGRAEQYFGPGTRLTVT.

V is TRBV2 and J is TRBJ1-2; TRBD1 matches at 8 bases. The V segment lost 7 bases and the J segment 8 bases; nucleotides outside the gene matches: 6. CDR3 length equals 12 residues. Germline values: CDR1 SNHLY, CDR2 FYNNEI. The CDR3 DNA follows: TGTGCCAGCACCGGACAGGGTCGGGGCTACACCTTC. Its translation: CASTGQGRGYTF. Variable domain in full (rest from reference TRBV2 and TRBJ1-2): EPEVTQTPSHQVTQMGQEVILRCVPISNHLYFYWYRQILGQKVEFLVSFYNNEISEKSEIFDDQFSVERPDGSNFTLKIRSTKLEDSAMYFCASTGQGRGYTFGSGTRLTVV.

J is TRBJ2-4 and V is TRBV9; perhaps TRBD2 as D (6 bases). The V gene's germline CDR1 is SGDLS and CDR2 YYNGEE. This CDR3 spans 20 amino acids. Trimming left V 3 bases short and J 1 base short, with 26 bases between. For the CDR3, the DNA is TGTGCCAGCAGCGGACCTGCCCCCCCGGGGGTGAGTGGGGCCAAAAACATTCAGTACTTC. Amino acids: CASSGPAPPGVSGAKNIQYF.

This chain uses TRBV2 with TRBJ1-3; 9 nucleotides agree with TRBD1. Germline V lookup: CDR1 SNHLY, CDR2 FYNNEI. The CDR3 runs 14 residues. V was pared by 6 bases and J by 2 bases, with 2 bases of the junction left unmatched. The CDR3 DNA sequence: TGTGCCAGCAGCAGGACAGGGGCTGGAAACACCATATATTTT. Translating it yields CASSRTGAGNTIYF. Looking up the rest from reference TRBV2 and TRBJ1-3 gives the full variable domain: EPEVTQTPSHQVTQMGQEVILRCVPISNHLYFYWYRQILGQKVEFLVSFYNNEISEKSEIFDDQFSVERPDGSNFTLKIRSTKLEDSAMYFCASSRTGAGNTIYFGEGSWLTVV.

The CDR3 here is CSVVQAFESYTF. The CDR3 nucleotides are TGCAGCGTTGTACAGGCTTTCGAAAGCTACACCTTC. The chain carries TRBV29-1 and TRBJ1-2; D is perhaps TRBD1 (5 bases). This CDR3 is built from 12 residues. V lost 4 bases and J lost 9, with 15 bases in between. Germline lookup yields CDR1 SQVTM and CDR2 ANQGSEA.

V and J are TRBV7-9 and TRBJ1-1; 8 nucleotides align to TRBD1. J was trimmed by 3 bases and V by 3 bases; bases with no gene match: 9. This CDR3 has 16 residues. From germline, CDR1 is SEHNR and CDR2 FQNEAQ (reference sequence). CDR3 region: CASSFPDRGSDTEAFF. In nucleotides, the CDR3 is TGTGCCAGCAGCTTCCCTGACAGGGGATCTGACACTGAAGCTTTCTTT.

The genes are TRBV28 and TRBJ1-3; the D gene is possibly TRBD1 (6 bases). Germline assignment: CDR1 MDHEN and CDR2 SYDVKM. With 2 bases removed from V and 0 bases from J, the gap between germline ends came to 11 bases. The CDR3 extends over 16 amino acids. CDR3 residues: CASSLSGDNSGNTIYF. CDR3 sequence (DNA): TGTGCCAGCAGTTTAAGCGGGGACAACTCTGGAAACACCATATATTTT.

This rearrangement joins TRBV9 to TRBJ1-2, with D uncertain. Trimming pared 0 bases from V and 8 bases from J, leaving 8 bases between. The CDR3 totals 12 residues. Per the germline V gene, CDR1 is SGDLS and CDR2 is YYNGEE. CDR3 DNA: TGTGCCAGCAGCGTAGTGCGGGGAGGCTACACCTTC. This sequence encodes CASSVVRGGYTF.

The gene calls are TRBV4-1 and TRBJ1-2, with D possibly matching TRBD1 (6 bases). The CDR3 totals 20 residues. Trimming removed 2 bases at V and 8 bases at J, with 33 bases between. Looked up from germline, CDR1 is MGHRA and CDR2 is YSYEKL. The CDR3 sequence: CASSQRVGEAAGARPGGYTF. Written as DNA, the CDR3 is TGCGCCAGCAGCCAAAGGGTGGGCGAAGCGGCGGGGGCGCGACCCGGCGGCTACACCTTC.

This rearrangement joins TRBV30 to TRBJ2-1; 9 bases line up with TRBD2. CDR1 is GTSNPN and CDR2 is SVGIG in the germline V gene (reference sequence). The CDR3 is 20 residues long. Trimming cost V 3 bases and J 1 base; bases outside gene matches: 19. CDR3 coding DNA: TGTGCCTGGAGCCTAACCCCTCTAGCGGGAAAGGGGTGGTCCTACAATGAGCAGTTCTTC. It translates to CAWSLTPLAGKGWSYNEQFF.

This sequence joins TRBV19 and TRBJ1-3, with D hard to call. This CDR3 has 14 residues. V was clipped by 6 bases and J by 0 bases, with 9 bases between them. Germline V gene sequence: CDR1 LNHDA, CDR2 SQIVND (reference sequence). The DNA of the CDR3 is TGTGCCAGTAGAGGAGGGCCCTCTGGAAACACCATATATTTT. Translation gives CASRGGPSGNTIYF.

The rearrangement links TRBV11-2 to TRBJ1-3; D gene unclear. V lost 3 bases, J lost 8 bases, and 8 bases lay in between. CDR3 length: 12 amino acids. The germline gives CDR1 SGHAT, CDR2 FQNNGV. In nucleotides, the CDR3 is TGTGCCAGCAGCTTCTCCGCGGACACCATATATTTT. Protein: CASSFSADTIYF.

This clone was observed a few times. The CDR3 region is CASSVLTRSNGYTF. DNA for the CDR3: TGTGCCAGCAGCGTACTGACACGGTCAAATGGCTACACCTTC. The chain has TRBV28 and TRBJ1-2; D unclear. From germline, CDR1 is MDHEN and CDR2 SYDVKM. The CDR3 has 14 residues. Trimming pared 6 bases from V and 6 bases from J, leaving 17 bases between.

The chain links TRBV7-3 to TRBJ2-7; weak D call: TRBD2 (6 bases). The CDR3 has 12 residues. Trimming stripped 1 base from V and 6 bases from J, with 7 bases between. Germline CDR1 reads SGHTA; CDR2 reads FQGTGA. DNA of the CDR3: TGTGCCAGCAGCTTAATGGGGGGCGAGCAGTACTTC. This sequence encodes CASSLMGGEQYF.

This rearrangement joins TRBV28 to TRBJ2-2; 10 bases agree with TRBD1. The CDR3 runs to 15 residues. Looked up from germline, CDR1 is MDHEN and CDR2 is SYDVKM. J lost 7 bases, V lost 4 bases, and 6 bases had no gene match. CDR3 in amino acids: CASSWTGGSSGELFF. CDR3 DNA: TGTGCCAGCAGTTGGACAGGGGGTTCAAGCGGGGAGCTGTTTTTT.

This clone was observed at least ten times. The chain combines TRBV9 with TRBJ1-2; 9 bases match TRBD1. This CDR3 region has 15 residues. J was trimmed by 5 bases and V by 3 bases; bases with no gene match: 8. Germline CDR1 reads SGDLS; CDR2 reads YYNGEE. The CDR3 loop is CASSAGTDRGYGYTF. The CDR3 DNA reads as TGTGCCAGCAGCGCTGGGACGGACAGGGGTTATGGCTACACCTTC. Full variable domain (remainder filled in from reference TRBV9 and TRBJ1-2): DSGVTQTPKHLITATGQRVTLRCSPRSGDLSVYWYQQSLDQGLQFLIQYYNGEERAKGNILERFSAQQFPDLHSELNLSSLELGDSALYFCASSAGTDRGYGYTFGSGTRLTVV.

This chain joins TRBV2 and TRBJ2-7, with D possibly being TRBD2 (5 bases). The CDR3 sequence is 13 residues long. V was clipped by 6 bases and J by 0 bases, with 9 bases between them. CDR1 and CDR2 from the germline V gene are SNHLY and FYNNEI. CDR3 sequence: CASRRGSSYEQYF. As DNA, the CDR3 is TGTGCCAGCAGACGGGGAAGCTCCTACGAGCAGTACTTC.